These 18 T cell receptor beta chains share one sample of origin, sequenced in a study of T cell responses to AZD1222 COVID-19 vaccine. The protocol was immunoSEQ multiplex PCR, while the TCRdb copy is restricted to in-frame clones and leaves out a portion. The sample holds around 120,000 clones, roughly 82% seen once. Material: peripheral blood, obtained 28 days after the second AZD1222 dose. Receptors were obtained from an adult who received the AZD1222 COVID-19 vaccine.

The chain combines TRBV11-3 with TRBJ1-2; D might be TRBD1 (5 bases). The V gene lost 5 bases and the J gene lost 6 bases, with 13 bases spanning the gap. Germline CDR1 and CDR2: SGHNT and YENEEA. The CDR3 runs 13 residues. In DNA form, the CDR3 reads TGTGCCAGCAGCCCAGGAGAGGGGAATGGCTACACCTTC. It codes for CASSPGEGNGYTF.

CDR3 sequence reads: CASSPAGGRGGTDTQYF. In DNA, the CDR3 is TGTGCCAGCAGCCCTGCGGGGGGCCGAGGAGGCACAGATACGCAGTATTTT. The gene calls are TRBV7-2 and TRBJ2-3; 8 bases line up with TRBD2. This CDR3 has 17 residues. From germline, CDR1 is SGHTA and CDR2 FQGNSA. V dropped 5 bases and J dropped 1; count of bases not matched to a gene: 11.

This chain connects TRBV11-2 to TRBJ2-5; perhaps TRBD2 as D (7 bases). The CDR3 consists of 15 residues. V lost 3 bases, J lost 7 bases, and 18 bases lay in between. CDR1 SGHAT and CDR2 FQNNGV come from the germline V gene. The DNA for the CDR3 is TGTGCCAGCAGCTTGGGGGCGGGGGTCGCCGGGACCCAGTACTTC. Residues: CASSLGAGVAGTQYF.

The V call is TRBV10-1, the J call TRBJ1-6; no definite D call. This CDR3 comprises 14 residues. The germline V and J ends were trimmed by 10 bases and 4 bases, with 14 bases remaining between them. Germline CDR1 and CDR2: WNHNN and SYGVQD (reference sequence). This chain's CDR3 is CATSKTDYNSPLHF. Here the CDR3 DNA reads TGCGCCACTTCGAAGACGGATTATAATTCACCCCTCCACTTT.

The CDR3 sequence: CASSEGLAGGLNTGELFF. For the CDR3, the DNA is TGTGCCAGCAGTGAAGGACTAGCGGGGGGCTTGAACACCGGGGAGCTGTTTTTT. The chain combines TRBV6-1 with TRBJ2-2; 13 bases agree with TRBD2. In germline, CDR1 is MNHNS, CDR2 SASEGT. The V and J ends lost 1 base and 1 base, in that order; junction bases with no gene match: 3. This CDR3 spans 18 amino acids.

This chain uses TRBV4-1 with TRBJ1-5; D is undetermined. V dropped 4 bases and J dropped 6 bases, with 4 bases sitting between them. Germline V lookup: CDR1 MGHRA, CDR2 YSYEKL. The length of the CDR3 is 11 residues. The chain's CDR3 is CASSLGQPQHF. The CDR3 region has the DNA TGCGCCAGCAGCCTCGGTCAGCCCCAGCATTTT.

This rearrangement joins TRBV19 to TRBJ1-2; D uncertain. There are 12 residues in the CDR3. Germline V gene sequence: CDR1 LNHDA, CDR2 SQIVND (reference sequence). Trimming removed 8 bases at V and 3 bases at J, with 10 bases between. CDR3 loop: CASGGYDYGYTF. The CDR3 region has the DNA TGTGCCAGTGGCGGGTATGACTATGGCTACACCTTC.

The gene calls are TRBV5-1 and TRBJ2-7; a weak D match, TRBD2 (5 bases). V was trimmed by 4 bases and J by 6 bases, leaving 11 bases between them. Germline CDR1 SGHRS, CDR2 YFSETQ. This CDR3 has 12 amino acids. The CDR3 here is CASSGLTSEQYF. CDR3 in DNA: TGCGCCAGCAGCGGGCTAACTAGCGAGCAGTACTTC.

This chain joins TRBV27 and TRBJ2-2; D perhaps matches TRBD1 (5 bases). Germline lookup yields CDR1 MNHEY and CDR2 SMNVEV (reference sequence). The CDR3 has 13 amino acids. V was shortened by 10 bases and J by 1 base, with 10 bases between the two germline ends. Here the CDR3 reads CATTGLNTGELFF. CDR3 coding DNA: TGTGCCACCACAGGTCTGAACACCGGGGAGCTGTTTTTT.

The rearrangement uses TRBV20-1 and TRBJ1-6; D is unresolved. In germline, CDR1 is DFQATT, CDR2 SNEGSKA (reference sequence). V lost 3 bases and J 5 bases, leaving 8 bases between the germline ends. The CDR3 has 13 residues. CDR3: CSASRRHNSPLHF. The CDR3 region has the DNA TGCAGTGCTAGTCGGCGTCATAATTCACCCCTCCACTTT.

This clone was counted once. V gene TRBV7-9 combines with J gene TRBJ1-1; D possibly corresponds to TRBD1 (5 bases). CDR1 and CDR2 from the germline V gene are SEHNR and FQNEAQ (reference sequence). With 7 bases removed from V and 0 bases from J, the gap between germline ends came to 12 bases. The CDR3 totals 14 residues. CDR3: CASTMGGLNTEAFF. The CDR3 DNA sequence: TGTGCCAGCACCATGGGGGGATTGAACACTGAAGCTTTCTTT.

The V gene is TRBV19, the J gene TRBJ1-5; D ambiguous. The length of the CDR3 is 15 residues. Germline values: CDR1 LNHDA, CDR2 SQIVND (reference sequence). V lost 0 bases to trimming and J lost 5 bases, with 11 bases between them. CDR3 sequence reads: CASSIDTPFDQPQHF. The DNA of the CDR3 is TGTGCCAGTAGTATAGACACTCCGTTCGATCAGCCCCAGCATTTT.

V gene TRBV10-1 combines with J gene TRBJ1-1; D call uncertain. CDR1 and CDR2 (germline): WNHNN, SYGVQD (reference sequence). The CDR3 is 14 amino acids. V dropped 6 bases and J dropped 4 bases, with 15 bases sitting between them. The CDR3 bases are TGCGCCAGCAGGCCCGAGAGGGAAGGCACTGAAGCTTTCTTT. It is translated as CASRPEREGTEAFF.

The chain combines TRBV19 with TRBJ1-5; no reliable D call. This CDR3 comprises 13 residues. The V end was cut by 6 bases, the J end by 4 bases, with 10 bases between. CDR1 and CDR2 (germline): LNHDA, SQIVND (reference sequence). CDR3 sequence reads: CASSPTANQPQHF. The DNA of the CDR3 is TGTGCCAGTAGCCCTACAGCAAATCAGCCCCAGCATTTT.

V and J are TRBV28 and TRBJ1-3, with 8 bases matching TRBD1. The J segment lost 3 bases and the V segment lost 3 bases, leaving 7 bases of the junction unmatched. The CDR3 sequence is 16 residues long. Germline V gene sequence: CDR1 MDHEN, CDR2 SYDVKM. CDR3 nucleotides: TGTGCCAGCAGTTTCGACAGGGGTTTAATTGGAAACACCATATATTTT. This gives the protein CASSFDRGLIGNTIYF.

With respect to this clone: Within the sample, other DNA sequences also encode this same CDR3. The V call is TRBV5-1, the J call TRBJ2-3, with D unresolved. Germline V gene sequence: CDR1 SGHRS, CDR2 YFSETQ. V dropped 0 bases and J dropped 2 bases, with 4 bases sitting between them. The CDR3 is 13 residues long. The CDR3 sequence: CASSLVPTDTQYF. DNA for the CDR3: TGCGCCAGCAGCTTGGTTCCCACAGATACGCAGTATTTT.

This clone was counted a few times. CDR3 nucleotide sequence: TGTGCCAGCAGCGTACGCGAGGACACTGAAGCTTTCTTT. It codes for CASSVREDTEAFF. The chain carries TRBV3-1 (or the pseudogene TRBV3-2) and TRBJ1-1; D unclear. The CDR3 loop spans 13 amino acids. Germline CDR1 reads LGHDT; CDR2 reads YNNKEL (reference sequence). V lost 5 bases and J 3 bases, leaving 10 bases between the germline ends.

This rearrangement joins TRBV11-3 to TRBJ2-2; TRBD1 matches 7 bases. The ends lost 5 bases at V and 1 base at J; junction bases unmatched: 13. Germline CDR1 and CDR2: SGHNT and YENEEA. CDR3 length: 18 residues. CDR3 loop: CASSPTLQGSLNTGELFF. Written as DNA, the CDR3 is TGTGCCAGCAGCCCCACCCTACAGGGGTCGTTGAACACCGGGGAGCTGTTTTTT.